This T cell receptor beta chain was recovered during a study of T cells in Graves' hyperthyroidism and ophthalmopathy. Authors of the study amplified TCR beta CDR3 regions from RNA transcripts. Initially, a first-round RT-PCR of the TCR CDR3 employed the HTBI primer set. TCRdb ran MiXCR on the multiplex PCR reads and lists one entry per CDR3 protein. The sample includes around 400,000 distinct CDR3 sequences, less than 20% of them seen just once. CDR1 is SGHKS, CDR2 YYEKEE, per germline (reference sequence). After removal of 4 bases from V and 5 bases from J, the junction contained 4 bases not matched to a gene. This CDR3 has 15 residues.

The receptor was derived from a woman between 18 and 30 years old with Graves' hyperthyroidism that later progressed to Graves' ophthalmopathy. The J gene is TRBJ2-3, the V gene TRBV5-5, with 13 bases matching TRBD2. The sequenced material came from blood. The CDR3 bases are TGTGCCAGCAGCGACGGACTAGCGGGAGTAGATACGCAGTATTTT. This sequence encodes CASSDGLAGVDTQYF.